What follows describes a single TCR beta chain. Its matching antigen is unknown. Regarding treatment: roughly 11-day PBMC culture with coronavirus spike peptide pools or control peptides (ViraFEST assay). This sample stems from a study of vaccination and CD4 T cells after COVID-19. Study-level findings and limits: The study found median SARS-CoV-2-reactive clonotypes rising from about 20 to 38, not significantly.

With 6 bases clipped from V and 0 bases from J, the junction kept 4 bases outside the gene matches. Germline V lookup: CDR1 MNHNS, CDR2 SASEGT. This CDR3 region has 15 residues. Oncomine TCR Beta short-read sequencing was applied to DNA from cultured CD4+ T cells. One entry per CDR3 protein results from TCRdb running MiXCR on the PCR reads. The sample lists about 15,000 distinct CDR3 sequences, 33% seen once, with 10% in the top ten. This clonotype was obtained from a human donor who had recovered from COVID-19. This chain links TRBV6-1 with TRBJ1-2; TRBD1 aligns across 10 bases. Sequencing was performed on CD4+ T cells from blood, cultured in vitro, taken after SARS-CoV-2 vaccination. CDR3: CASRTGTGANYGYTF. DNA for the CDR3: TGTGCCAGCAGAACCGGGACAGGGGCTAACTATGGCTACACCTTC.